This T cell receptor (beta chain) appears in the sequencing data of a study of T cell responses to AZD1222 COVID-19 vaccine. TCRdb's table, derived via immunoSEQ multiplex PCR, lists solely in-frame clones and lacks some. The sample lists 99,000 or so clones, around 89% occurring once. Study conclusions and caveats: Spike-spanning, vaccine-associated CD4 TCRs were dominant at 160-218 and 743-854. Donor demographics were predominantly white British with a female majority; clonal diversity may be underestimated.

Points on this clone: Antigen: not known.

The sample in question was peripheral blood, obtained on day 0 of AZD1222 vaccination. The receptor was derived from an adult in good health.

The CDR3 DNA is TGTGCCAGCAGTTTATCCTGGGGTCTAGGAGCTTTCTTT. Translating gives CASSLSWGLGAFF. This sequence joins TRBV28 and TRBJ1-1, with no clear D. The CDR3 contains 13 residues. Germline CDR1 and CDR2: MDHEN and SYDVKM. Trimming cost V 1 base and J 10 bases, with 13 bases left between them.